Given below is one TCR beta chain in context. TCRdb's table, derived via immunoSEQ multiplex PCR, lists solely in-frame clones and lacks some. The sample carries tens of thousands of clones, around 93% recorded once. This specimen belongs to a study of T cell changes during pregnancy in multiple sclerosis. From germline, CDR1 is SGHNT and CDR2 YYREEE (reference sequence). Trimming removed 1 base from V and 5 bases from J, with 13 bases in between. The CDR3 spans 15 residues. The receptor's source is a female donor with multiple sclerosis, enrolled in a pregnancy study. Sequences were derived from peripheral blood, sampled after pregnancy. The J gene is TRBJ2-4, the V gene TRBV5-4; tentatively, D is TRBD1 (5 bases). The CDR3 DNA reads TGTGCCAGCAGCTTGTGGGGCCTACCGGAAAACATTCAGTACTTC. This codes for CASSLWGLPENIQYF.